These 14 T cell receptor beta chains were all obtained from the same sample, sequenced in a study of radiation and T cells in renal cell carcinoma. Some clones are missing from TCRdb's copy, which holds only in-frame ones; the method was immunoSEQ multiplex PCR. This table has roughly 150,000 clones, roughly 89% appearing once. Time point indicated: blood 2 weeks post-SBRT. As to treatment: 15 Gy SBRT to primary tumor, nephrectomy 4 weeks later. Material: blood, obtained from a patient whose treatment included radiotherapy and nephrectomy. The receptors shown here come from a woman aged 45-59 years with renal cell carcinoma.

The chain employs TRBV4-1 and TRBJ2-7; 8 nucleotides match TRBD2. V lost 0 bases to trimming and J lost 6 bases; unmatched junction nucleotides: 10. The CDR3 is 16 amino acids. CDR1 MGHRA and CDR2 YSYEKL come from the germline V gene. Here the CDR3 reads CASSQDPGGANPEQYF. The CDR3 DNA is TGCGCCAGCAGCCAAGACCCGGGGGGGGCCAACCCCGAGCAGTACTTC.

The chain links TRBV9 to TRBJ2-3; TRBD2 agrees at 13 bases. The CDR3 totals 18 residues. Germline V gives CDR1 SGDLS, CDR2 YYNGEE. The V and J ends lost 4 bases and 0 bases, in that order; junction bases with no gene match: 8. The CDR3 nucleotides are TGTGCCAGCAGCTTCCGGACTAGCGGGGGTATTAGCACAGATACGCAGTATTTT. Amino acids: CASSFRTSGGISTDTQYF.

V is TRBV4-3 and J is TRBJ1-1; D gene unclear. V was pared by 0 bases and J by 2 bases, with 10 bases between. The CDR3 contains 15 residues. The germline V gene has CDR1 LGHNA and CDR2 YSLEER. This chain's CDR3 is CASSQDLRVNTEAFF. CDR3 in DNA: TGCGCCAGCAGCCAAGACTTACGAGTTAACACTGAAGCTTTCTTT.

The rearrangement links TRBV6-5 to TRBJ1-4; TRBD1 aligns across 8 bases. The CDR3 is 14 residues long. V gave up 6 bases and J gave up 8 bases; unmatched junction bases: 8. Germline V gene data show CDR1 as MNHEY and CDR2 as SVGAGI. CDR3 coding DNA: TGTGCCAGCAGCCGAGGACAGGGCGACGAAAAACTGTTTTTT. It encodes CASSRGQGDEKLFF.

The CDR3 reads CASSAGQGVQQPQHF. In nucleotides, the CDR3 is TGTGCCAGCAGCGCCGGACAGGGGGTTCAACAGCCCCAGCATTTT. The gene calls are TRBV7-8 and TRBJ1-5, with 10 bases identical to TRBD1. V lost 5 bases, J lost 7 bases, and 8 bases stayed unmatched. The CDR3 is made up of 15 amino acids. Germline V lookup: CDR1 SGHVS, CDR2 FQNEAQ.

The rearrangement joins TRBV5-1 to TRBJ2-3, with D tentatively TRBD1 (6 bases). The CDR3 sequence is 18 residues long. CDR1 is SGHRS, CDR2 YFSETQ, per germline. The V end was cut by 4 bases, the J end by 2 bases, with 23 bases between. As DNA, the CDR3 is TGCGCCAGCAGCCAACCCGGGACACCTTCCTCGAACACAGATACGCAGTATTTT. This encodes CASSQPGTPSSNTDTQYF.

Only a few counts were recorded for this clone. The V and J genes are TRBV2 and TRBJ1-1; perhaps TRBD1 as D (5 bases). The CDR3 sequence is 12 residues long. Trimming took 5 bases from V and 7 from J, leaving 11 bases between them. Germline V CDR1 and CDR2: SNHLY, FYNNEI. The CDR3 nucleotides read TGTGCCAGCAGTTCGGTGACAGTTGAAGCTTTCTTT. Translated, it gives CASSSVTVEAFF.

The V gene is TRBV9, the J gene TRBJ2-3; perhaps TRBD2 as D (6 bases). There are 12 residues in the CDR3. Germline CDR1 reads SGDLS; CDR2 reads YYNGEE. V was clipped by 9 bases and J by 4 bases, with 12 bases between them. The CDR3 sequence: CATGSGADTQYF. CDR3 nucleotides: TGTGCCACCGGTAGCGGTGCAGATACGCAGTATTTT.

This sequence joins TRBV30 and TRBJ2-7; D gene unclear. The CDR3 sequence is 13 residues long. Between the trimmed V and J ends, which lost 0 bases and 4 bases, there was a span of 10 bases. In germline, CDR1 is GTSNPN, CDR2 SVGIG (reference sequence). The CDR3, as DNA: TGTGCCTGGAGTGTTGGGATAACATACGAGCAGTACTTC. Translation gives CAWSVGITYEQYF. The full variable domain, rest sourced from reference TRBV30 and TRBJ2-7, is SQTIHQWPATLVQPVGSPLSLECTVEGTSNPNLYWYRQAAGRGLQLLFYSVGIGQISSEVPQNLSASRPQDRQFILSSKKLLLSDSGFYLCAWSVGITYEQYFGPGTRLTVT.

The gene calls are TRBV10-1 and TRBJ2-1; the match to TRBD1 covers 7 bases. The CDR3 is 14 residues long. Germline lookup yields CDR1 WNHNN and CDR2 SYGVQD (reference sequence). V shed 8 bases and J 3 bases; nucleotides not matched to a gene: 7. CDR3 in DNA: TGCGCCAGCGCCCGGGACAGACTCTACAATGAGCAGTTCTTC. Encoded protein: CASARDRLYNEQFF.

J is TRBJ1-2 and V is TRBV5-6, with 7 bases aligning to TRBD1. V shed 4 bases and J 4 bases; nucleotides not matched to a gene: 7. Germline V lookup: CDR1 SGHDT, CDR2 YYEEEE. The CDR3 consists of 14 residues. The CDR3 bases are TGTGCCAGCAGCAGAACAGGGGTACGCTATGGCTACACCTTC. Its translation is CASSRTGVRYGYTF.

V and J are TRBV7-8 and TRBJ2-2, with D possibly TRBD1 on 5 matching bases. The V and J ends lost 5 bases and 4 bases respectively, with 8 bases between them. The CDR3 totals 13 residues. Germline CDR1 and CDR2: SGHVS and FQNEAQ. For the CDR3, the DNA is TGTGCCAGCAGCCAGACAGCCACCGGGGAGCTGTTTTTT. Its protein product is CASSQTATGELFF. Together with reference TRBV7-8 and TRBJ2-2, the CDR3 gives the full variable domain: GAGVSQSPRYKVAKRGQDVALRCDPISGHVSLFWYQQALGQGPEFLTYFQNEAQLDKSGLPSDRFFAERPEGSVSTLKIQRTQQEDSAVYLCASSQTATGELFFGEGSRLTVL.

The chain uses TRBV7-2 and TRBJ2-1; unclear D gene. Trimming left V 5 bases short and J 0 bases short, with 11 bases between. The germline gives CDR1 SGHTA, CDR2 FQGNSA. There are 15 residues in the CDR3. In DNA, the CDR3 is TGTGCCAGCAGCGCTCGGACCTCCTCCTACAATGAGCAGTTCTTC. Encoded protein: CASSARTSSYNEQFF.

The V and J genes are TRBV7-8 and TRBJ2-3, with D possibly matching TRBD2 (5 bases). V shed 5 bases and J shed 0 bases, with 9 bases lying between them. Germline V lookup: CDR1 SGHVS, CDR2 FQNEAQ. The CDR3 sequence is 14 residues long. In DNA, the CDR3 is TGTGCCAGCAGCACCCGGACTAGCACAGATACGCAGTATTTT. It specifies CASSTRTSTDTQYF.